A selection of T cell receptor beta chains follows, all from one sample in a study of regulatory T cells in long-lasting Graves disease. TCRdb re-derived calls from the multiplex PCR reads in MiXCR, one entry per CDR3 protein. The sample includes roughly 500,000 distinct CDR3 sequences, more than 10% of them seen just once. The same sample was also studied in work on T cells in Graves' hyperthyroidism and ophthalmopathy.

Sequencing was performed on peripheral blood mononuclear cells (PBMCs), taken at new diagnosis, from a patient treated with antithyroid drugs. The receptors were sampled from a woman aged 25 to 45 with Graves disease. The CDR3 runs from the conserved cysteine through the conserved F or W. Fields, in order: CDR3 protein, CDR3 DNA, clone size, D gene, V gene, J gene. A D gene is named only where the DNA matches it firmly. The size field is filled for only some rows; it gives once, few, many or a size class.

CASSYSQTTGTGSTDTQYF,TGTGCCAGCAGTTACTCCCAGACAACCGGGACAGGGAGCACAGATACGCAGTATTTT,-,TRBD1,TRBV6-2/TRBV6-3,TRBJ2-3
CASSQDEFDNEQFF,TGTGCCAGTAGCCAGGATGAGTTCGACAATGAGCAGTTCTTC,many,-,TRBV19,TRBJ2-1
CASSPRDRLSGANVLTF,TGTGCCAGCAGCCCCCGGGACAGACTCTCTGGGGCCAACGTCCTGACTTTC,-,TRBD1,TRBV9,TRBJ2-6
CASSLAGGANYGYTF,TGTGCCAGCAGCTTAGCGGGCGGTGCTAACTATGGCTACACCTTC,many,-,TRBV7-2,TRBJ1-2
CASSLDGIGEQFF,TGTGCCAGCAGCTTGGACGGGATAGGGGAGCAGTTCTTC,few,-,TRBV5-4,TRBJ2-1
CSVEGGTGQETQYF,TGCAGCGTTGAAGGGGGGACAGGACAAGAGACCCAGTACTTC,-,TRBD1,TRBV29-1,TRBJ2-5
CSSLTSSYNEQFF,TGCAGCTCCCTTACGAGCTCCTACAATGAGCAGTTCTTC,-,-,TRBV29-1,TRBJ2-1
CASRYSSGRLGEQFF,TGCGCCAGCAGATATTCAAGCGGGAGACTCGGTGAGCAGTTCTTC,few,TRBD2,TRBV5-1,TRBJ2-1
CASSGTGRGNTEAFF,TGTGCCAGCAGTGGAACGGGACGGGGGAACACTGAAGCTTTCTTT,many,-,TRBV2,TRBJ1-1
CASSFRAYNEQFF,TGTGCCAGCAGCTTTAGAGCCTACAATGAGCAGTTCTTC,many,-,TRBV11-2,TRBJ2-1
CASSAFRGGYGYTF,TGCGCCAGCAGTGCATTCCGGGGAGGGTATGGCTACACCTTC,-,-,TRBV10-2,TRBJ1-2
CASSSLSSGGSYEQYF,TGTGCCAGCAGTTCCCTATCTAGCGGTGGTTCCTACGAGCAGTACTTC,many,TRBD2,TRBV6-2/TRBV6-3,TRBJ2-7
CASSERAGPDTQYF,TGTGCCAGCAGCGAACGAGCGGGCCCAGATACGCAGTATTTT,many,-,TRBV7-2,TRBJ2-3
CASRPIHTGLNTEAFF,TGTGCCAGCAGACCCATTCATACGGGGTTGAACACTGAAGCTTTCTTT,many,-,TRBV14,TRBJ1-1
CASSFSGSVRGELFF,TGTGCCAGCAGCTTTAGTGGATCGGTGCGAGGGGAGCTGTTTTTT,-,-,TRBV9,TRBJ2-2
CASSQGLGGNTGELFF,TGTGCCAGCAGCCAAGGGCTGGGGGGAAACACCGGGGAGCTGTTTTTT,-,-,TRBV4-2,TRBJ2-2
CASSFRQKDQPQHF,TGTGCCAGCAGTTTTCGACAGAAAGATCAGCCCCAGCATTTT,many,-,TRBV12-3/TRBV12-4,TRBJ1-5
CASSGLADYYEQYF,TGTGCCAGCAGTGGTCTAGCGGATTATTACGAGCAGTACTTC,many,TRBD2,TRBV2,TRBJ2-7
CASSRLAGGGEQYF,TGTGCCAGCAGTCGTCTAGCGGGAGGGGGCGAGCAGTACTTC,many,TRBD2,TRBV7-9,TRBJ2-7
CSARTPGQGSEKLLF,TGCAGTGCTAGGACCCCGGGACAGGGGAGTGAAAAACTGCTTTTT,-,TRBD1,TRBV20-1,TRBJ1-4
CASSLWDTGELFF,TGTGCCAGCAGTTTATGGGATACCGGGGAGCTGTTTTTT,many,-,TRBV28,TRBJ2-2
CASRRAGSTDTQYF,TGTGCCAGTAGAAGAGCGGGAAGCACAGATACGCAGTATTTT,many,TRBD2,TRBV19,TRBJ2-3
CASRGTSGGQETQYF,TGTGCCAGTAGGGGAACTAGCGGGGGGCAAGAGACCCAGTACTTC,many,TRBD2,TRBV19,TRBJ2-5
CSVEGDTGGAGYTF,TGCAGCGTTGAAGGAGATACAGGGGGCGCTGGCTACACCTTC,many,TRBD1,TRBV29-1,TRBJ1-2
CASSLDDIAGNTIYF,TGTGCCAGCAGCTTAGATGACATCGCTGGAAACACCATATATTTT,-,-,TRBV7-9,TRBJ1-3
CATSRAGSVRAIRELFF,TGTGCCACCAGCAGAGCGGGTTCCGTCCGCGCTATCCGGGAGCTGTTTTTT,many,-,TRBV15,TRBJ2-2
CASSPEDLYEQYF,TGTGCCAGCAGCCCGGAGGACCTCTACGAGCAGTACTTC,-,-,TRBV5-5,TRBJ2-7
CASSSRLAGGPGNEQFF,TGTGCCAGCAGTTCCCGACTAGCGGGAGGGCCTGGTAATGAGCAGTTCTTC,many,TRBD2,TRBV27,TRBJ2-1
CASSRNQGVTEAFF,TGTGCCAGCAGTCGGAACCAGGGTGTTACTGAAGCTTTCTTT,many,-,TRBV6-1,TRBJ1-1
CASSFGFGVGGQGAVGTNNEQFF,TGTGCCAGCAGCTTCGGTTTCGGAGTGGGGGGACAGGGGGCGGTGGGCACGAACAATGAGCAGTTCTTC,many,TRBD1,TRBV7-2,TRBJ2-1
CASSVARDRGDYGYTF,TGTGCCAGCAGCGTAGCTCGGGACAGGGGTGACTATGGCTACACCTTC,many,TRBD1,TRBV9,TRBJ1-2
CASSEWTGRTNEELFF,TGTGCCAGCAGTGAATGGACAGGGCGAACTAATGAAGAACTGTTTTTT,many,TRBD1,TRBV2,TRBJ1-4
CASQNPLLGRRNYGYTF,TGTGCCAGCCAAAACCCCCTATTGGGACGGAGGAACTATGGCTACACCTTC,-,-,TRBV4-2,TRBJ1-2
CAIGTGRPLHF,TGTGCAATAGGGACAGGTCGACCCCTCCACTTT,few,TRBD1,TRBV6-1,TRBJ1-6
CASSRDSRQETQYF,TGCGCCAGCAGTAGGGACAGCAGACAAGAGACCCAGTACTTC,few,TRBD1,TRBV10-2,TRBJ2-5
CASSWSGGGPGGTDTQYF,TGTGCCAGCAGCTGGTCTGGGGGAGGGCCCGGTGGCACAGATACGCAGTATTTT,many,TRBD2,TRBV7-8,TRBJ2-3
CASSLSASYEQYF,TGTGCCAGCAGCTTATCGGCCTCCTACGAGCAGTACTTC,many,-,TRBV27,TRBJ2-7
CSGGPTDTQYF,TGCAGCGGAGGACCAACAGATACGCAGTATTTT,-,-,TRBV29-1,TRBJ2-3
CASSPRTSGRDTQYF,TGTGCCAGTAGTCCCCGGACTAGCGGACGAGATACGCAGTATTTT,-,TRBD2,TRBV19,TRBJ2-3
CASNHGGLSTEAFF,TGTGCCAGTAACCACGGCGGTCTATCGACTGAAGCTTTCTTT,-,-,TRBV19,TRBJ1-1
CSARDRGPGELFF,TGCAGTGCTAGAGATAGGGGTCCCGGGGAGCTGTTTTTT,-,-,TRBV20-1,TRBJ2-2
CASSSNRGRNTEAFF,TGTGCCAGCAGCTCTAACAGGGGGCGGAACACTGAAGCTTTCTTT,many,TRBD1,TRBV11-3,TRBJ1-1
CASSYGWGSSYNEQFF,TGTGCCAGCAGTTACGGATGGGGAAGCTCCTACAATGAGCAGTTCTTC,many,-,TRBV6-2/TRBV6-3,TRBJ2-1
CSARVGEQYF,TGCAGTGCTAGAGTTGGCGAGCAGTACTTC,-,-,TRBV20-1,TRBJ2-7
CASSSWDLTGELFF,TGTGCCAGTAGTTCGTGGGACCTAACCGGGGAGCTGTTTTTT,-,-,TRBV19,TRBJ2-2
CASSQGRGDYGYTF,TGTGCCAGCTCACAGGGCAGGGGTGACTATGGCTACACCTTC,-,-,TRBV18,TRBJ1-2
CASSFFSGTYNEQFF,TGTGCCAGCAGCTTCTTTTCCGGCACCTACAATGAGCAGTTCTTC,many,-,TRBV11-2,TRBJ2-1
CASSIRQGNQPQHF,TGTGCCAGTAGTATCCGACAGGGCAATCAGCCCCAGCATTTT,many,-,TRBV19,TRBJ1-5